These 9 T cell receptor beta chains came from one sample sequenced in a study of T cell repertoires in cytomegalovirus infection. TCRdb called the reads again in MiXCR, with one record for every CDR3 protein. The sample has around 450,000 distinct CDR3 sequences; around 10% are singletons. The source material was PBMCs. Source of these receptors: a human donor in good health (CMV status not recorded). Some clones in this sample may be carry-over from other donors' samples.

In its sample, this clonotype was seen many times. V usage is TRBV7-2 and J usage is TRBJ1-1; D is perhaps TRBD1 (5 bases). This CDR3 comprises 15 residues. CDR1 and CDR2 from the germline V gene are SGHTA and FQGNSA. Trimming shortened V by 4 bases and J by 4 bases, and 16 bases separated the two germline ends. For the CDR3, the DNA is TGTGCCAGCAGCTCCCAACCCCCGGGGGGCACTGAAGCTTTCTTT. This gives the protein CASSSQPPGGTEAFF.

Comments on this clonotype: A clone one base away is much larger, so this may be a read error. The missing conserved phenylalanine or tryptophan at the end of this CDR3 makes a read error likely. The CDR3 reads CASSVGYSYEQYL. For the CDR3, the DNA is TGTGCCAGCAGTGTCGGCTACTCCTACGAGCAGTACTTA. The V gene is TRBV27, the J gene TRBJ2-7; D unclear. CDR3 length: 13 amino acids. Germline V gene sequence: CDR1 MNHEY, CDR2 SMNVEV (reference sequence). V lost 5 bases, J lost 0 bases, and 8 bases lay in between.

This clonotype occurred a few times. The chain recombines TRBV5-1 with TRBJ1-1; 10 bases are a match to TRBD1. Germline trimming cut 4 bases from V and 8 bases from J; bases unmatched to any gene: 8. The CDR3 is made up of 14 amino acids. The germline V gene encodes CDR1 SGHRS and CDR2 YFSETQ. The CDR3 bases are TGCGCCAGCAGCGCGAGACAGGGGGCGCAGGAAGCTTTCTTT. It is translated as CASSARQGAQEAFF.

The chain links TRBV7-9 to TRBJ2-1, with 11 bases lining up with TRBD2. Germline V gives CDR1 SEHNR, CDR2 FQNEAQ (reference sequence). With V trimmed by 4 bases and J by 8 bases, 22 bases remained unmatched. The CDR3 has 20 amino acids. This chain's CDR3 is CASSSPGVAGGRGITDEQFF. The DNA of the CDR3 is TGTGCCAGCAGCTCCCCGGGGGTAGCGGGAGGGAGGGGCATCACGGATGAGCAGTTCTTC. Full variable domain (outside the CDR3, taken from reference TRBV7-9 and TRBJ2-1): DTGVSQNPRHKITKRGQNVTFRCDPISEHNRLYWYRQTLGQGPEFLTYFQNEAQLEKSRLLSDRFSAERPKGSFSTLEIQRTEQGDSAMYLCASSSPGVAGGRGITDEQFFGPGTRLTVL.

In this sample, this clonotype turned up many times. The chain has TRBV2 and TRBJ2-7, with 7 bases lining up with TRBD2. Germline-derived CDR1 and CDR2 are SNHLY and FYNNEI. The CDR3 consists of 14 residues. The ends lost 6 bases at V and 5 bases at J; junction bases unmatched: 10. The CDR3 DNA follows: TGTGCCAGCAGAGCGGGACTCTTTACAGACGAGCAGTACTTC. Its protein product is CASRAGLFTDEQYF.

In its sample, this clonotype was seen many times. CDR3 sequence: CASSLAIAKNIQYF. CDR3 bases: TGTGCCAGCAGCCTTGCTATAGCCAAAAACATTCAGTACTTC. The rearrangement joins TRBV3-1 to TRBJ2-4; no clear D. The CDR3 loop spans 14 amino acids. The germline gives CDR1 LGHDT, CDR2 YNNKEL (reference sequence). The germline V and J ends were trimmed by 4 bases and 0 bases, with 7 bases remaining between them. The complete variable domain, with remaining parts taken from reference TRBV3-1 and TRBJ2-4, reads DTAVSQTPKYLVTQMGNDKSIKCEQNLGHDTMYWYKQDSKKFLKIMFSYNNKELIINETVPNRFSPKSPDKAHLNLHINSLELGDSAVYFCASSLAIAKNIQYFGAGTRLSVL.

The sample holds many counts of this clonotype. This chain links TRBV4-1 with TRBJ2-7; 13 bases match TRBD2. Germline V gene lookup returns CDR1 MGHRA and CDR2 YSYEKL. This CDR3 spans 16 amino acids. Trimming removed 6 bases from V and 4 bases from J; junction bases left unmatched: 9. The CDR3 here is CASSPTGTSGAYEQYF. CDR3 nucleotides: TGCGCCAGCAGTCCTACCGGGACTAGCGGGGCTTACGAGCAGTACTTC.

A single count supports this clonotype. A read error may explain this, as a much larger clone is one base away. The V and J genes are TRBV2 and TRBJ2-2; the match to TRBD2 covers 11 bases. This CDR3 comprises 16 residues. CDR1 SNHLY and CDR2 FYNNEI come from the germline V gene. For the CDR3, the DNA is TGTGCCAGCAGCGAACTAGCGGGGGCGAACACCGGGCAGCTGTTTTTT. Its protein product is CASSELAGANTGQLFF. The entire variable domain, with the rest obtained from reference TRBV2 and TRBJ2-2, is as follows: EPEVTQTPSHQVTQMGQEVILRCVPISNHLYFYWYRQILGQKVEFLVSFYNNEISEKSEIFDDQFSVERPDGSNFTLKIRSTKLEDSAMYFCASSELAGANTGQLFFGEGSRLTVL.

J is TRBJ1-2 and V is TRBV18; 9 nucleotides align to TRBD1. J was trimmed by 6 bases and V by 4 bases; bases with no gene match: 9. This CDR3 comprises 15 residues. Germline values: CDR1 KGHSH, CDR2 LQKENI. CDR3 protein: CASSRTGTGIDGYTF. DNA for the CDR3: TGTGCCAGCTCACGAACCGGGACAGGGATCGATGGCTACACCTTC. Complete variable domain (other parts from reference TRBV18 and TRBJ1-2): NAGVMQNPRHLVRRRGQEARLRCSPMKGHSHVYWYRQLPEEGLKFMVYLQKENIIDESGMPKERFSAEFPKEGPSILRIQQVVRGDSAAYFCASSRTGTGIDGYTFGSGTRLTVV.